The clone carrying this T cell receptor (beta chain) was detected many times. Its antigen is not identified. TCRdb re-derived calls from the 5' RACE reads in MiXCR, one entry per CDR3 protein. The sample has nearly 350,000 distinct CDR3 sequences; over 12% are singletons. This sample is drawn from a study of CD8 T cells in ankylosing spondylitis. Losses at the gene ends were 4 bases for V and 4 bases for J; bases not matched to a gene: 13. The CDR3 length is 17 residues. The germline gives CDR1 LGHNA, CDR2 YNFKEQ. Study findings and constraints: Peripheral blood held disease-linked clones only at relatively low frequency, and these were CD8+. Disease-linked clones reportedly concentrated significantly in matched ankylosing spondylitis synovial fluid. Characteristic, it appeared, of ankylosing spondylitis blood was a TCR beta motif of 7 or 8 highly homologous variants.

The V gene is TRBV4-2, the J gene TRBJ2-5, with TRBD2 matching over 9 bases. The receptor's source is a male donor with ankylosing spondylitis or in good health (not recorded which). Sequenced input: blood, either unsorted or a sorted T cell fraction (not recorded which). The CDR3 region is CASSPRSSGSWGETQYF. Here the CDR3 DNA reads TGTGCCAGCAGCCCCCGTAGTAGCGGGAGTTGGGGAGAGACCCAGTACTTC.